This TCR beta chain emerged from a study of T cells in tumors after PD-1 blockade. Background on the study: Daily vismodegib 150 mg continued in a subset of anti-PD-1-treated patients. On average, peripheral blood gave about 100,000 TCR templates and over 30,000 unique clonotypes.

Template: tumor biopsy or peripheral blood genomic DNA, about 616-6,500 ng per sample. CDR3 size: 16 residues. CDR1 SGHNT and CDR2 YYREEE come from the germline V gene (reference sequence). J lost 2 bases, V lost 2 bases, and 4 bases had no gene match. Profiled with immunoSEQ multiplex PCR; TCRdb holds only in-frame clones, not every one. The profile shows approximately 63,000 clones, about 74% of them singletons. The chain recombines TRBV5-4 with TRBJ2-3; 11 nucleotides match TRBD2. The clonotype originates from a human donor with basal cell carcinoma. This specimen was PBMCs, taken after anti-PD-1 treatment. The CDR3 DNA sequence: TGTGCCAGCAGCTTTACTAGCGGGGGCTTCACAGATACGCAGTATTTT. Translation gives CASSFTSGGFTDTQYF. Based on the CDR3 plus reference TRBV5-4 and TRBJ2-3, the full variable domain is ETGVTQSPTHLIKTRGQQVTLRCSSQSGHNTVSWYQQALGQGPQFIFQYYREEENGRGNFPPRFSGLQFPNYSSELNVNALELDDSALYLCASSFTSGGFTDTQYFGPGTRLTVL.